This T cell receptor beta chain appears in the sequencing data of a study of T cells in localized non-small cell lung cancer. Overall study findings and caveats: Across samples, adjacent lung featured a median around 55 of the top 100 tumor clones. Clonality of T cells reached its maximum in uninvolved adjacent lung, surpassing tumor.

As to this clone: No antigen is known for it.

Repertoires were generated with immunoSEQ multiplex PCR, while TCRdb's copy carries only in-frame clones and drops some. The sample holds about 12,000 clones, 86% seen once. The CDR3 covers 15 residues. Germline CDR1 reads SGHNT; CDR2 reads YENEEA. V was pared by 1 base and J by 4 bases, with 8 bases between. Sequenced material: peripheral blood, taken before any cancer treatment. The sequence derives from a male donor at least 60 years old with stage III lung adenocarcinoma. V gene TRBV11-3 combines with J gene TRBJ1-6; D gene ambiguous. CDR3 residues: CASSLGRSYNSPLHF. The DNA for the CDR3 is TGTGCCAGCAGCTTAGGTAGAAGTTATAATTCACCCCTCCACTTT.